This entry is about one T cell receptor beta chain. Its specificity is unknown. This sample is part of a study of primary melanoma T cells and metastatic recurrence. Across the whole study: These T2 to T4 primary melanomas had thickness greater than 1 mm. Whole-study results and caveats: Reportedly, T-cell fraction predicted progression-free survival beyond thickness, ulceration, mitoses, age.

V gave up 1 base and J gave up 5 bases, with 14 bases separating them. Germline values: CDR1 SQVTM, CDR2 ANQGSEA. The CDR3 consists of 14 residues. Produced via immunoSEQ multiplex PCR; TCRdb's table is partial and in-frame only. The table includes over a thousand clones, around 85% detected once. The patients had surgically resected primary melanoma at risk of metastatic recurrence. The rearrangement joins TRBV29-1 to TRBJ1-1; D is undetermined. The receptor comes from a human donor with melanoma. The sequenced sample consisted of melanoma tumor tissue. The CDR3, as DNA: TGCAGCGTTGAAGGAACAGTCGGCAGGACTGAAGCTTTCTTT. Amino acids: CSVEGTVGRTEAFF.